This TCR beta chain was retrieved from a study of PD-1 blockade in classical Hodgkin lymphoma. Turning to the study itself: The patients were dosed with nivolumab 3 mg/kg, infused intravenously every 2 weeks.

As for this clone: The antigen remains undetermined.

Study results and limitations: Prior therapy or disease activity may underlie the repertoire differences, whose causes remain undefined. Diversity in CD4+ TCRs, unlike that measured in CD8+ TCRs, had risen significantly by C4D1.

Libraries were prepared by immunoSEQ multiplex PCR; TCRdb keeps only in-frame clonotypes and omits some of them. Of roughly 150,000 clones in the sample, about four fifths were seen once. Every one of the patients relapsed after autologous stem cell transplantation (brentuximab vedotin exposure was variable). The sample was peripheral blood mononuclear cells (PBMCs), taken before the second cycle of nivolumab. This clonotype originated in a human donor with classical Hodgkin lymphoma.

The CDR3 DNA sequence: TGTGCCAGCAGCCAAGATTGGGGAGGGGTTGGGACTAATGAAAAACTGTTTTTT. Amino acids: CASSQDWGGVGTNEKLFF. The chain is built from TRBV4-2 and TRBJ1-4; weak D call: TRBD1 (5 bases). CDR1 is LGHNA and CDR2 is YNFKEQ in the germline V gene. CDR3 length: 18 residues. The V end was cut by 0 bases, the J end by 2 bases, with 16 bases between.